A selection of T cell receptor beta chains follows, all from one sample in a study of T cell responses to AZD1222 COVID-19 vaccine. TCRdb keeps only in-frame clones here, not all; method: immunoSEQ multiplex PCR. The data contain about 150,000 clones, over 75% of them singletons. The starting material was peripheral blood, obtained on day 0 of AZD1222 vaccination. The receptors stem from an adult in good health. The CDR3 runs from the conserved cysteine through the conserved F or W. Each record gives: D gene, J gene, V gene, clone size, CDR3 protein, CDR3 DNA. D genes are given only for firm matches. Clone size is given for some rows only: seen once, a few or many times, or a class if the clone is expanded.

>NA|TRBJ1-2|TRBV30|NA
CAWKTRGGGNYGYTF
TGTGCCTGGAAAACTCGGGGAGGGGGGAACTATGGCTACACCTTC
>NA|TRBJ1-6|TRBV27|NA
CASRPSQGSSYNSPLHF
TGTGCCAGCAGACCATCACAGGGAAGCTCCTATAATTCACCCCTCCACTTT
>TRBD2|TRBJ2-7|TRBV7-6|NA
CASSPLAGGTYEQYF
TGTGCCAGCAGCCCATTAGCGGGAGGTACCTACGAGCAGTACTTC
>TRBD1|TRBJ1-5|TRBV5-5|NA
CASSSDRVYNQPQHF
TGTGCCAGCAGCTCGGACAGGGTTTACAATCAGCCCCAGCATTTT
>NA|TRBJ2-1|TRBV3-1/TRBV3-2|NA
CASSQGEGVEQFF
TGTGCCAGCAGCCAAGGCGAAGGGGTCGAGCAGTTCTTC
>TRBD1|TRBJ2-5|TRBV11-1|NA
CASSYGTGFSQETQYF
TGTGCCAGCAGCTACGGGACAGGGTTTTCCCAAGAGACCCAGTACTTC
>NA|TRBJ2-1|TRBV5-6|NA
CASSYRDTNNEQFF
TGTGCCAGCAGCTACCGGGACACCAACAATGAGCAGTTCTTC
>NA|TRBJ1-3|TRBV6-1|NA
CASSEGSGNTIYF
TGTGCCAGCAGTGAAGGGTCTGGAAACACCATATATTTT
>TRBD1|TRBJ1-3|TRBV6-5|NA
CASSYSDGTVGNTIYF
TGTGCCAGCAGTTACTCTGATGGGACAGTGGGAAACACCATATATTTT
>NA|TRBJ1-1|TRBV13|NA
CASSLQNTEAFF
TGTGCCAGCAGCCTACAGAACACTGAAGCTTTCTTT
>TRBD1|TRBJ2-2|TRBV6-5|NA
CASSKQGAAGELFF
TGTGCCAGCAGTAAACAGGGGGCGGCCGGGGAGCTGTTTTTT
>TRBD1|TRBJ2-3|TRBV6-6|NA
CASSLSRGSTDTQYF
TGTGCCAGCAGTTTGTCCAGGGGGAGCACAGATACGCAGTATTTT
>NA|TRBJ1-4|TRBV5-3|NA
CARHKGGTNEKLFF
TGTGCCAGACACAAGGGAGGGACTAATGAAAAACTGTTTTTT
>NA|TRBJ2-2|TRBV27|NA
CASSFPAGELFF
TGTGCCAGCAGTTTTCCCGCCGGGGAGCTGTTTTTT
>NA|TRBJ2-3|TRBV5-1|NA
CASSLGGSKTDTQYF
TGCGCCAGCAGCTTAGGAGGGAGCAAAACAGATACGCAGTATTTT
>NA|TRBJ2-2|TRBV7-3|NA
CASSPPYTGELFF
TGTGCCAGCAGCCCCCCGTACACCGGGGAGCTGTTTTTT
>TRBD1|TRBJ1-6|TRBV9|NA
CASSVGGTGLNSPLHF
TGTGCCAGCAGCGTAGGAGGGACAGGCCTTAATTCACCCCTCCACTTT
>NA|TRBJ1-5|TRBV5-6|NA
CASTHSNQPQHF
TGTGCCAGCACTCATAGCAATCAGCCCCAGCATTTT
>NA|TRBJ2-2|TRBV2|NA
CASSPDRYTGELFF
TGTGCCAGCAGTCCGGACCGATACACCGGGGAGCTGTTTTTT
>TRBD2|TRBJ2-1|TRBV25-1|few
CASTPDSGSFFNEQFF
TGTGCCAGCACCCCAGATAGCGGGAGCTTTTTTAATGAGCAGTTCTTC
>NA|TRBJ1-1|TRBV19|NA
CASSMAGLNTEAFF
TGTGCCAGTAGTATGGCAGGACTGAACACTGAAGCTTTCTTT
>TRBD1|TRBJ2-3|TRBV5-6|NA
CASSGQGTDTQYF
TGTGCCAGCAGCGGACAGGGGACAGATACGCAGTATTTT
>NA|TRBJ1-2|TRBV28|NA
CASGRTDLNYGYTF
TGTGCCAGCGGTAGGACGGACCTTAACTATGGCTACACCTTC
>NA|TRBJ1-5|TRBV14|NA
CASSHSNQPQHF
TGTGCCAGCAGCCATAGCAATCAGCCCCAGCATTTT
>NA|TRBJ2-3|TRBV28|NA
CASLADTQYF
TGTGCCAGTCTTGCGGATACGCAGTATTTT
>NA|TRBJ1-1|TRBV18|NA
CASSPFNLDTEAFF
TGTGCCAGCTCACCATTCAACCTCGACACTGAAGCTTTCTTT
>TRBD1|TRBJ2-2|TRBV28|once
CASRTGGQGGELFF
TGTGCCAGCAGAACAGGGGGGCAGGGCGGGGAGCTGTTTTTT
>NA|TRBJ1-2|TRBV18|NA
CASSPGRDTAYGYTF
TGTGCCAGCTCACCAGGCCGGGACACCGCCTATGGCTACACCTTC
>NA|TRBJ2-2|TRBV11-3|NA
CASSPGSTGELFF
TGTGCCAGCAGCCCCGGCTCTACCGGGGAGCTGTTTTTT
>NA|TRBJ2-7|TRBV27|NA
CASSFGTGLSGRGTYEQYF
TGTGCCAGCAGTTTCGGGACAGGTTTGAGCGGGAGAGGAACCTACGAGCAGTACTTC
>NA|TRBJ1-3|TRBV2|NA
CASSFGAAGSGNTIYF
TGTGCCAGCAGTTTCGGGGCGGCGGGCTCTGGAAACACCATATATTTT
>TRBD1|TRBJ1-5|TRBV28|NA
CASSRGQGRGSNQPQHF
TGTGCCAGCAGCCGGGGACAGGGAAGGGGTAGCAATCAGCCCCAGCATTTT
>NA|TRBJ1-5|TRBV23-1|NA
CASNPIRDTDQPQHF
TGCGCCAGCAACCCAATCAGGGACACGGATCAGCCCCAGCATTTT
>TRBD1|TRBJ2-4|TRBV28|NA
CASSLGTGDRNIQYF
TGTGCCAGCAGTTTAGGGACAGGGGATAGAAACATTCAGTACTTC
>TRBD1|TRBJ2-7|TRBV6-5|NA
CASKGNRGYEQYF
TGTGCCAGCAAAGGGAACAGGGGCTACGAGCAGTACTTC
>NA|TRBJ1-1|TRBV7-9|NA
CASSLVAGVVTEAFF
TGTGCCAGCAGCTTAGTTGCAGGGGTGGTGACTGAAGCTTTCTTT
>TRBD1|TRBJ1-5|TRBV7-2|NA
CASSRGQNNQPQHF
TGTGCCAGCAGCCGGGGACAGAATAATCAGCCCCAGCATTTT
>NA|TRBJ2-7|TRBV11-3|NA
CASSLDSSGEEQYF
TGTGCCAGCAGCTTAGATAGTAGCGGAGAAGAGCAGTACTTC
>TRBD1|TRBJ2-1|TRBV28|NA
CASSPGQGPYNEQFF
TGTGCCAGCAGTCCAGGACAGGGCCCCTACAATGAGCAGTTCTTC
>NA|TRBJ1-3|TRBV4-1|NA
CASSQPISSGNTIYF
TGCGCCAGCAGCCAACCAATAAGCTCTGGAAACACCATATATTTT
>TRBD1|TRBJ2-5|TRBV3-1/TRBV3-2|NA
CASSVTGSGETQYF
TGTGCCAGCAGCGTGACAGGGTCGGGGGAGACCCAGTACTTC
>NA|TRBJ2-5|TRBV9|NA
CASSAVAQETQYF
TGTGCCAGCAGCGCCGTAGCTCAAGAGACCCAGTACTTC
>NA|TRBJ2-7|TRBV7-2|NA
CASSLVQGWEQYF
TGTGCCAGCAGCTTAGTGCAGGGGTGGGAGCAGTACTTC
>NA|TRBJ2-1|TRBV27|NA
CASSLGDEPYNEQFF
TGTGCCAGCAGTTTAGGCGACGAGCCTTACAATGAGCAGTTCTTC
>NA|TRBJ2-1|TRBV18|NA
CASSPDRNNEQFF
TGTGCCAGCTCACCAGACAGAAACAATGAGCAGTTCTTC
>NA|TRBJ1-5|TRBV9|NA
CASNQGGSNQPQHF
TGTGCCAGCAACCAAGGGGGTAGCAATCAGCCCCAGCATTTT
>NA|TRBJ1-6|TRBV7-8|few
CASSLPDSSNSPLHF
TGTGCCAGCAGCTTACCCGACAGCTCTAATTCACCCCTCCACTTT
>TRBD1|TRBJ2-3|TRBV19|NA
CASSIRTGVRTDTQYF
TGTGCCAGTAGTATAAGGACAGGGGTGAGAACAGATACGCAGTATTTT
>NA|TRBJ1-1|TRBV24-1|NA
CATSDFYSREAFF
TGTGCCACCAGTGATTTTTATTCGCGTGAAGCTTTCTTT
>NA|TRBJ2-1|TRBV7-3|once
CASSSPKGRYNEQFF
TGTGCCAGCAGCTCGCCAAAGGGCAGGTACAATGAGCAGTTCTTC
>TRBD1|TRBJ1-4|TRBV7-9|NA
CASSLQRTGGSEKLFF
TGTGCCAGCAGCTTGCAGAGGACAGGGGGGAGTGAAAAACTGTTTTTT
>NA|TRBJ1-1|TRBV4-3|NA
CASSHGNTEAFF
TGCGCCAGCAGCCACGGGAACACTGAAGCTTTCTTT
>TRBD2|TRBJ2-7|TRBV28|NA
CASRIAGDYEQYF
TGTGCCAGCAGGATAGCGGGAGACTACGAGCAGTACTTC
>NA|TRBJ1-1|TRBV27|NA
CASSPMVGAEAFF
TGTGCCAGCAGCCCCATGGTGGGGGCCGAAGCTTTCTTT
>NA|TRBJ1-2|TRBV7-2|NA
CASTHDRNYGYTF
TGTGCCAGCACCCATGACAGGAACTATGGCTACACCTTC
>NA|TRBJ1-5|TRBV28|NA
CASSFRDDNQPQHF
TGTGCCAGCAGTTTCCGGGACGACAATCAGCCCCAGCATTTT
>TRBD2|TRBJ2-2|TRBV7-2|NA
CASSSQLAGNTGELFF
TGTGCCAGCAGCTCACAACTAGCGGGAAACACCGGGGAGCTGTTTTTT
>TRBD1|TRBJ2-1|TRBV6-5|NA
CASRTGDAAYNEQFF
TGTGCCAGCAGAACAGGGGACGCGGCCTACAATGAGCAGTTCTTC
>NA|TRBJ1-3|TRBV13|NA
CASSLHPVGGNTIYF
TGTGCCAGCAGCTTACACCCGGTGGGGGGAAACACCATATATTTT
>NA|TRBJ2-4|TRBV11-3|NA
CASSWDGNIQYF
TGTGCCAGCAGCTGGGACGGAAACATTCAGTACTTC